This passage covers 20 T cell receptor beta chains from one sample sequenced in a study of blood T cell repertoires in COVID-19. Assay used: immunoSEQ multiplex PCR; TCRdb lists only in-frame clones, some missing. The sample carries around 37,000 clones, around 81% recorded once. The source material was peripheral blood. All receptors come from a man over 45 with active COVID-19.

This sequence joins TRBV7-9 and TRBJ2-5, with D perhaps TRBD1 (6 bases). The CDR3 has 14 amino acids. V was shortened by 5 bases and J by 0 bases, with 10 bases between the two germline ends. Germline CDR1 SEHNR, CDR2 FQNEAQ (reference sequence). CDR3 sequence reads: CASSQGQYQETQYF. The CDR3 coding sequence is TGTGCCAGCAGCCAAGGACAGTACCAAGAGACCCAGTACTTC.

This sequence joins TRBV6-2 or TRBV6-3 and TRBJ2-1; 8 bases map to TRBD2. V gave up 1 base and J gave up 8 bases; unmatched junction bases: 7. CDR3 length: 15 residues. Germline-derived CDR1 and CDR2 are MNHEY and SVGEGT. The CDR3 loop is CASSYWVAGMDEQFF. CDR3 sequence (DNA): TGTGCCAGCAGTTACTGGGTAGCGGGGATGGATGAGCAGTTCTTC.

The table lists this clone with a few counts. The DNA of the CDR3 is TGTGCCAGCAGTTACACTCGGGGTAAAGATGAAAAACTGTTTTTT. Translated: CASSYTRGKDEKLFF. The genes are TRBV6-6 and TRBJ1-4, with D hard to call. Trimming removed 2 bases from V and 6 bases from J, with 13 bases in between. This CDR3 spans 15 amino acids. Germline values: CDR1 MNHNY, CDR2 SVGAGI (reference sequence).

The chain employs TRBV5-6 and TRBJ2-1, with D possibly being TRBD2 (5 bases). The CDR3 covers 16 residues. Germline lookup yields CDR1 SGHDT and CDR2 YYEEEE. Deletions cut 3 bases from V and 6 bases from J, with 19 bases between. CDR3 sequence reads: CASSWAERRNLNEQFF. In DNA form, the CDR3 reads TGTGCCAGCAGCTGGGCTGAGCGGAGGAATCTCAATGAGCAGTTCTTC.

The chain combines TRBV13 with TRBJ2-2; TRBD1 is a possible D gene (6 bases). The germline CDR1 and CDR2 sequences are PRHDT and FYEKMQ (reference sequence). V lost 4 bases and J lost 8, with 14 bases in between. The CDR3 totals 14 residues. The CDR3 here is CASSSGQTQGELFF. The CDR3 DNA follows: TGTGCCAGCAGCTCCGGACAGACACAGGGGGAGCTGTTTTTT. Filled out from reference TRBV13 and TRBJ2-2, the complete variable domain reads AAGVIQSPRHLIKEKRETATLKCYPIPRHDTVYWYQQGPGQDPQFLISFYEKMQSDKGSIPDRFSAQQFSDYHSELNMSSLELGDSALYFCASSSGQTQGELFFGEGSRLTVL.

V and J are TRBV7-9 and TRBJ1-1, with 11 bases that match TRBD1. CDR1 is SEHNR, CDR2 FQNEAQ, per germline (reference sequence). Trimming cost V 5 bases and J 10 bases; bases outside gene matches: 9. The CDR3 loop spans 14 amino acids. In DNA, the CDR3 is TGTGCCAGCAGCCCGGACAGGGGGCAGCGTTTAGCTTTCTTT. It specifies CASSPDRGQRLAFF.

This sequence joins TRBV6-2 or TRBV6-3 and TRBJ2-3; D is ambiguous. Germline CDR1 and CDR2: MNHEY and SVGEGT. This CDR3 region has 15 residues. V was pared by 0 bases and J by 0 bases, with 7 bases between. The DNA of the CDR3 is TGTGCCAGCAGTTACTCGAGCGAGAGCACAGATACGCAGTATTTT. The encoded protein is CASSYSSESTDTQYF.

This chain connects TRBV5-1 to TRBJ2-7, with D hard to call. The CDR3 contains 14 residues. Trimming pared 1 base from V and 0 bases from J, leaving 8 bases between. Germline V gives CDR1 SGHRS, CDR2 YFSETQ. CDR3 sequence: CASSLQESSYEQYF. The CDR3, as DNA: TGCGCCAGCAGCTTGCAGGAAAGCTCCTACGAGCAGTACTTC.

The V gene is TRBV7-9, the J gene TRBJ2-7, with D perhaps matching TRBD1 (6 bases). V dropped 5 bases and J dropped 0 bases, with 8 bases sitting between them. The CDR3 covers 13 residues. The germline CDR1 and CDR2 sequences are SEHNR and FQNEAQ (reference sequence). The CDR3 reads CASSRDTSYEQYF. In DNA form, the CDR3 reads TGTGCCAGCAGCCGGGACACCTCCTACGAGCAGTACTTC.

The table lists this clone with a count of one. The rearrangement links TRBV7-9 to TRBJ1-2; D ambiguous. The V gene's germline CDR1 is SEHNR and CDR2 FQNEAQ (reference sequence). The CDR3 loop spans 12 amino acids. The V gene lost 0 bases and the J gene lost 8 bases, with 7 bases spanning the gap. CDR3 sequence (DNA): TGTGCCAGCAGCTTAGCGCCGGAGGGCTACACCTTC. Amino acid sequence: CASSLAPEGYTF.

This chain links TRBV13 with TRBJ2-1; 14 bases are a match to TRBD2. This CDR3 contains 15 residues. V trimming: 6 bases; J trimming: 4 bases; junction bases outside the gene matches: 2. The germline V gene has CDR1 PRHDT and CDR2 FYEKMQ (reference sequence). CDR3 in DNA: TGTGCCAGCAGTCGACTAGCGGGGGGGTACAATGAGCAGTTCTTC. Protein sequence: CASSRLAGGYNEQFF.

This rearrangement joins TRBV6-5 to TRBJ1-2; TRBD1 agrees at 7 bases. Germline V CDR1 and CDR2: MNHEY, SVGAGI. V gave up 0 bases and J gave up 5 bases; unmatched junction bases: 9. The CDR3 covers 16 residues. CDR3 bases: TGTGCCAGCAGTTACTCGGGGGCAGGGGGGAAGTATGGCTACACCTTC. Its protein product is CASSYSGAGGKYGYTF.

The V and J genes are TRBV7-8 and TRBJ2-2, with D possibly TRBD1 on 5 matching bases. Trimming shortened V by 0 bases and J by 5 bases, and 10 bases separated the two germline ends. Per germline, CDR1 SGHVS and CDR2 FQNEAQ. This CDR3 is 15 amino acids long. The CDR3 loop reads CASSLAGARTGELFF. The CDR3 nucleotides read TGTGCCAGCAGCTTAGCTGGGGCAAGGACCGGGGAGCTGTTTTTT.

This sequence joins TRBV6-6 and TRBJ1-2; a weak D match, TRBD1 (5 bases). Germline assignment: CDR1 MNHNY and CDR2 SVGAGI (reference sequence). The length of the CDR3 is 13 residues. V gave up 8 bases and J gave up 2 bases, with 12 bases separating them. The chain's CDR3 is CASRIQENYGYTF. CDR3 bases: TGTGCCAGCCGAATACAGGAGAACTATGGCTACACCTTC.

The rearrangement joins TRBV19 to TRBJ2-7, with a weak D call TRBD1 (6 bases). The germline V gene encodes CDR1 LNHDA and CDR2 SQIVND (reference sequence). The CDR3 sequence is 14 residues long. The germline V and J ends were trimmed by 3 bases and 5 bases, with 14 bases remaining between them. CDR3 bases: TGTGCCAGTAGTATCACCCAGGGGTACAACGAGCAGTACTTC. Amino acid sequence: CASSITQGYNEQYF.

The chain is built from TRBV19 and TRBJ2-5; 10 nucleotides agree with TRBD2. V gave up 3 bases and J gave up 5 bases; unmatched junction bases: 6. The CDR3 length is 15 residues. Germline V lookup: CDR1 LNHDA, CDR2 SQIVND (reference sequence). CDR3 protein: CASSIQRGGRETQYF. DNA for the CDR3: TGTGCCAGTAGTATCCAGCGGGGGGGCCGGGAGACCCAGTACTTC.

The rearrangement links TRBV21-1 to TRBJ2-5; the table calls TRBD2, which could not be checked here. TRBV21-1 is deemed a pseudogene. The CDR3 spans 17 residues. The CDR3 DNA sequence: TGTGCCAGCAGCCCGACAGGACTAGCGGGGGGGCTCGAGACCCAGTACTTC. Amino acids: CASSPTGLAGGLETQYF.

This chain joins TRBV10-3 and TRBJ1-1; 7 bases match TRBD1. Unmatched junction bases numbered 16, after V lost 11 bases and J lost 1 base. The CDR3 totals 16 residues. Germline V CDR1 and CDR2: ENHRY, SYGVKD. CDR3 loop: CAASPLRGQENTEAFF. CDR3 DNA: TGTGCCGCCTCGCCGTTAAGGGGGCAGGAGAACACTGAAGCTTTCTTT.

The chain employs TRBV10-1 and TRBJ1-2, with D tentatively TRBD1 (5 bases). Germline V gene sequence: CDR1 WNHNN, CDR2 SYGVQD (reference sequence). The CDR3 consists of 12 residues. V lost 5 bases to trimming and J lost 3 bases, with 7 bases between them. CDR3 protein: CASSPGDYGYTF. CDR3 in DNA: TGCGCCAGCAGTCCGGGGGACTATGGCTACACCTTC.

CDR3 coding DNA: TGCGCCAGCAGCCAACAGGGACTGCCCTATGGCTACACCTTC. Protein product: CASSQQGLPYGYTF. The chain carries TRBV4-1 and TRBJ1-2, with D tentatively TRBD1 (5 bases). This CDR3 has 14 residues. Germline V CDR1 and CDR2: MGHRA, YSYEKL. The germline V and J ends were trimmed by 2 bases and 4 bases, with 11 bases remaining between them.